The clone carrying this TCR beta chain was recorded many times. Trimming pared 6 bases from V and 8 bases from J, leaving 19 bases between. Germline V gene sequence: CDR1 WNHNN, CDR2 SYGVQD (reference sequence). The CDR3 is 14 amino acids. Regions amplified from RNA transcripts were the TCR beta CDR3 regions. HTBI primers were employed in a first-round RT-PCR of the TCR CDR3. MiXCR, run by TCRdb on the multiplex PCR reads, gives a single entry per CDR3 protein. The sample records 400,000 to 600,000 distinct CDR3 sequences, under 25% being singletons. The data derive from a study of T cells in Graves' hyperthyroidism and ophthalmopathy.

Sequencing was performed on blood. The source of this sequence is a man between 18 and 35 years old with Graves' hyperthyroidism. This rearrangement joins TRBV10-1 to TRBJ1-1, with D possibly TRBD1 on 5 matching bases. The CDR3 DNA sequence: TGCGCCAGCAGCCCGCAGGGAATAGGGAAGGAAGCTTTCTTT. It yields the protein CASSPQGIGKEAFF.